The 3 T cell receptor beta chains in this list originate from one sample, sequenced in a study of T cells expressing NK-cell markers. TCRdb derives one entry per CDR3 protein from the 5' RACE reads, leaving out DNA. This table holds approximately 460,000 distinct CDR3 sequences. The specimen sequenced was blood T cells: a sorted CD56 or NKG2C T cell subset, CD4+ or CD8+ T cells, or bulk PBMC T cells (not recorded which). Every receptor here comes from a woman between 18 and 70 years old in good health.

The rearrangement joins TRBV6-1 to TRBJ2-3; TCRdb outputs TRBD2, but without DNA this stays unchecked. CDR1 is MNHNS and CDR2 is SASEGT in the germline V gene. The CDR3 has 15 residues. The CDR3 region is CASRKRLASTDTQYF.

CDR3 amino acids: CASSSDRGRQPQHF. The chain carries TRBV5-6 and TRBJ1-5; TCRdb's D call of TRBD1 is untestable without DNA. This CDR3 is 14 amino acids long. Germline V lookup: CDR1 SGHDT, CDR2 YYEEEE.

The chain joins TRBV4-3 to TRBJ2-2. CDR1 is LGHNA, CDR2 YSLEER, per germline. The CDR3 totals 15 residues. The CDR3 protein is CASSQDSVGTGELFF.